This T cell receptor beta chain appears in the sequencing data of a study of shared clonotypes between healthy human individuals (dated by TCRdb to 2018 to 2020). Study-level background: Three men and a couple of women, aged 18 to 49 years, made up the cohort. For each donor, CD4 naive and CD4 memory were each given three plates, CD8 naive was given two plates, and CD8 memory was given one plate. To estimate repertoire size and how much clonotypes are shared between individuals, the study performed deep sequencing of blood TCR repertoires from roughly five healthy adults. Different laboratories and diverse techniques were used to prepare libraries and sequence TCR repertoires, to increase sequencing depth and limit assay-specific biases. Leukapheresis yielded between about 0.94 and 8.9 billion PBMCs per donor.

Using the deep immunoSEQ assay, TCR CDR3 regions were amplified from genomic DNA by multiplex PCR. Genomic DNA extracted from each cell subset was distributed evenly over all wells of several immunoSEQ 96-well plates, and each plate served as one replicate. Each replicate PCR for sorted subsets received about 210 ng genomic DNA, equal to tens of thousands of T cell genomes. Purified libraries were measured with a Qubit 3.0 fluorometer, size-checked on a Bioanalyzer 2100, and measured again with the KAPA Library Quantification kit. Each immunoSEQ 96-well plate was sequenced on its own single-read 150-cycle Illumina NextSeq 550 flow cell. The study's processing was this. Because only junctional sequences without quality scores were contained in the immunoSEQ output, filtering matching that applied to full-length reads could not be performed. To assign V/J genes and CDR3, sequences were annotated against IMGT germline references using PyIR, a Python wrapper for IgBLAST v1.9. Any read was removed if the V/J assignment was weak (E-value above 1e-6), the CDR3 was missing, or the read contained stop codons, out-of-frame junctions, or ambiguous translated residues. A V3J clonotype was defined by an identical inferred V gene, J gene, and CDR3 amino acid sequence. Percentage overlap between repertoires was calculated by dividing the number of shared unique clonotypes by the size of the smaller repertoire. RTK rarefaction, the Chao1 estimator, and Recon v2.1 estimates of unobserved clonotypes were used to assess repertoire richness. OLGA was used to compute generation probabilities for all TCRbeta clonotypes that the gDNA method yielded from a handful of donors. This is the immuneACCESS table as TCRdb keeps it, with only in-frame sequences that have V and J called. A part of the clones is gone; compared with another copy, unresolved V genes explain less than half, and the rest is unexplained. The D gene and trimming were derived from the DNA, and the V and J assignments and clone size from that table. The sample has over 2 million clones on record, roughly 96% of them singletons. The ten largest clones take up roughly 0.13% of the sample.

The donors were healthy, HIV-negative adults with no recently reported acute infections or vaccinations. Every donor was a Caucasian adult living in Nashville, Tennessee, USA. Magnetic negative selection was used to enrich CD4+ T cells, after which naive cells were positively selected on CD45RA and the negative fraction became the memory subset. Blood was obtained by leukapheresis, after which PBMCs were separated by Ficoll-Histopaque density gradient centrifugation and cryopreserved in liquid nitrogen vapor phase. Analytical flow cytometry was used to check the purity and quantity of every magnetically sorted T cell population. Genomic DNA was isolated from each sorted fraction and quantified by UV absorbance on a Nanodrop 2000c. On the study overall, not on this receptor specifically: Sampling was limited to blood, and TCR repertoires in tissue likely differ from TCR repertoires in blood. Based on pairwise subsampling, the degree of clonotype sharing among donors was expected to be affected by sequencing depth. The genetic and exposure-history diversity represented was limited by the small number of donors. Clonotypes shared by all four sorted-subset donors showed higher generation probabilities than non-shared clonotypes. Even with the large sequencing depth, rarefaction of the sorted-subset datasets indicated that sequencing was incomplete. Naive subsets generally had larger estimated clonotype richness than memory subsets. Approximately 5% of naive CD4, more than 3% of naive CD8, approximately 2.2% of memory CD4, and 0.4% of memory CD8 clonotypes were shared across several donors.

As regards this clone: Its antigen has not been determined. It has no much larger one-base neighbor in the sample; base qualities were not kept.

Including cysteine and phenylalanine, the CDR3 has 14 amino acids. Only the CDR3 DNA stays, 42 bases, in frame from base 1. The germline V gene encodes CDR1 SNHLY and CDR2 FYNNEI. Trimming takes 2 bases from V and 3 bases from J, and the germline ends sit 11 bases apart. The sequence was obtained from a man in his late teens or twenties in good health. The sample comprised naive CD4+ T cells sorted from blood. In light of the paper, this sample's cell subset or site label describes: CD45RA+ positively selected. The V and J genes are TRBV2 and TRBJ2-7; a tentative D call is TRBD2 (5 bases match). CDR3 sequence: CASSEKRLNYEQYF. The DNA is as follows: TGTGCCAGCAGTGAAAAGCGACTAAACTACGAGCAGTACTTC. The CDR3, completed at both ends by the reference TRBV2 and TRBJ2-7 genes, gives the full variable domain EPEVTQTPSHQVTQMGQEVILRCVPISNHLYFYWYRQILGQKVEFLVSFYNNEISEKSEIFDDQFSVERPDGSNFTLKIRSTKLEDSAMYFCASSEKRLNYEQYFGPGTRLTVT.